Here is one T cell receptor beta chain with its context. Here the CDR3 omits its conserved ending phenylalanine or tryptophan, so a read error is the likely source. The DNA is left out, because the CDR3 cannot be placed on it with certainty; the CDR3 is given as TCRdb lists it. The CDR3 is made up of 13 amino acids, end residues included. Germline V CDR1 and CDR2: DFQATT, SNEGSKA (reference sequence). This sample stems from a study of CD8+CD57+ T cells in acquired aplastic anemia. For CDR3 and TCR beta VDJ profiling, genomic DNA was the template used. MiXCR, applied by TCRdb to the reads, yields one record per CDR3 protein. Of more than 250,000 distinct CDR3 sequences in the sample, 55% to 65% were seen once.

Sequenced sample: sorted CD4+, CD8+, or CD8+CD57+ T cells (not recorded which) from PBMCs. This sequence joins TRBV20-1 and TRBJ1-6. The clonotype comes from a human donor with severe aplastic anemia or a healthy control (not recorded which). This CDR3 is CSAIGENNSPLRS.